This TCR beta chain was identified during a study of cytomegalovirus exposure and HLA in healthy donors. Study-level information: The 120 validation repertoires and the roughly 670 first-cohort repertoires shared a platform, a later analysis reported.

This table comes from immunoSEQ multiplex PCR, and its TCRdb copy is limited to in-frame clones, with some not included. The repertoire has 250,000 to 350,000 clones, 87% of them found once; the top ten carry approximately 1.1%. With respect to this clone: Its specificity is unknown.

Germline loops: CDR1 SGHNT, CDR2 YYREEE (reference sequence). This CDR3 has 15 residues. V was pared by 1 base and J by 0 bases, with 8 bases between. Points from the study as a whole: Accounts indicate the classifier identified cytomegalovirus status with strong specificity and sensitivity.

The sequenced sample was PBMCs. The source of this sequence is a woman in her thirties in good health and CMV-seropositive. The rearrangement uses TRBV5-4 and TRBJ2-1; D unresolved. Here the CDR3 DNA reads TGTGCCAGCAGCTTGTCCGTCAGCTCCTACAATGAGCAGTTCTTC. Protein product: CASSLSVSSYNEQFF. Based on the CDR3 plus reference TRBV5-4 and TRBJ2-1, the full variable domain is ETGVTQSPTHLIKTRGQQVTLRCSSQSGHNTVSWYQQALGQGPQFIFQYYREEENGRGNFPPRFSGLQFPNYSSELNVNALELDDSALYLCASSLSVSSYNEQFFGPGTRLTVL.